What follows are 2 T cell receptor beta chains derived from one specimen sequenced in a study of response to subunit inactivated influenza vaccine. From the RT-PCR reads, TCRdb called clonotypes with MiXCR, one entry per CDR3 protein. The table has 860,000 or so distinct CDR3 sequences, roughly 20% seen once. The specimen was PBMCs from blood, collected more than 4 days after vaccination. Receptors were obtained from a man aged 45-65 years who received an inactivated influenza vaccine.

This clonotype was recorded a few times. This chain joins TRBV15 and TRBJ1-5; 7 positions match TRBD1. CDR1 LNHNV and CDR2 YYDKDF come from the germline V gene (reference sequence). CDR3 length: 15 amino acids. The V and J ends lost 0 bases and 4 bases, in that order; junction bases with no gene match: 3. The CDR3 sequence is CATSRDKGANQPQHF. The CDR3 bases are TGTGCCACCAGCAGAGATAAGGGGGCAAATCAGCCCCAGCATTTT.

This clonotype was observed a single time. J is TRBJ2-7 and V is TRBV6-2 or TRBV6-3; D not certain. The germline gives CDR1 MNHEY, CDR2 SVGEGT. The CDR3 is 14 residues long. Trimming shortened V by 4 bases and J by 2 bases, and 12 bases separated the two germline ends. CDR3: CASSFGGETYEQYF. In DNA form, the CDR3 reads TGTGCCAGCAGTTTCGGTGGGGAAACCTACGAGCAGTACTTC.